These 24 T cell receptor beta chains were sequenced from one sample in a study of CD8+ T cells in alopecia areata. Described treatment: oral pan-JAK inhibitor, 5-10 mg twice daily. Extracted from the samples, RNA was reverse transcribed into cDNA to serve as the sequencing template. The assay was immunoSEQ multiplex PCR, and TCRdb's table has in-frame clones only and misses some. The sample carries under 250,000 clones, about three fifths recorded once. The input for sequencing was CD4+ T cells sorted from blood, taken at week 4, from a patient treated with tofacitinib. The source is a human donor with alopecia areata.

V is TRBV29-1 and J is TRBJ2-1, with a weak D call TRBD2 (6 bases). Trimming took 3 bases from V and 6 from J, leaving 12 bases between them. The CDR3 has 13 amino acids. The germline gives CDR1 SQVTM, CDR2 ANQGSEA. CDR3 in amino acids: CSVDTGDGNEQFF. CDR3 DNA: TGCAGCGTTGATACGGGGGATGGCAATGAGCAGTTCTTC.

This clone was seen a single time. The chain employs TRBV29-1 and TRBJ1-2, with TRBD1 matching 7 bases. This CDR3 has 15 amino acids. Germline V gives CDR1 SQVTM, CDR2 ANQGSEA. The trim removed 5 bases at V and 4 bases at J, leaving 13 bases unmatched. CDR3 DNA sequence: TGCAGCGTTATACCGGCGACTCGACAGGGCTATGGCTACACCTTC. As protein: CSVIPATRQGYGYTF.

CDR3 amino acids: CAWSSGVGTQYF. The CDR3 DNA is TGTGCCTGGAGTTCGGGGGTTGGTACGCAGTATTTT. V gene TRBV30 combines with J gene TRBJ2-3, with D possibly being TRBD2 (6 bases). V was shortened by 2 bases and J by 8 bases, with 11 bases between the two germline ends. CDR1 and CDR2 (germline): GTSNPN, SVGIG (reference sequence). This CDR3 comprises 12 residues. The full variable domain, its missing parts supplied by reference TRBV30 and TRBJ2-3, is SQTIHQWPATLVQPVGSPLSLECTVEGTSNPNLYWYRQAAGRGLQLLFYSVGIGQISSEVPQNLSASRPQDRQFILSSKKLLLSDSGFYLCAWSSGVGTQYFGPGTRLTVL.

The J gene is TRBJ1-5, the V gene TRBV7-9, with D unresolved. Germline V gene lookup returns CDR1 SEHNR and CDR2 FQNEAQ (reference sequence). Trimming removed 0 bases at V and 3 bases at J, with 6 bases between. This CDR3 has 14 amino acids. CDR3 coding DNA: TGTGCCAGCAGCTTAGCAGGGCCCAATCAGCCCCAGCATTTT. Residues: CASSLAGPNQPQHF. The full variable domain, rest sourced from reference TRBV7-9 and TRBJ1-5, is DTGVSQNPRHKITKRGQNVTFRCDPISEHNRLYWYRQTLGQGPEFLTYFQNEAQLEKSRLLSDRFSAERPKGSFSTLEIQRTEQGDSAMYLCASSLAGPNQPQHFGDGTRLSIL.

The J gene is TRBJ2-1, the V gene TRBV4-3; the D is unclear. From germline, CDR1 is LGHNA and CDR2 YSLEER. Trimming pared 3 bases from V and 9 bases from J, leaving 9 bases between. This CDR3 has 12 residues. As DNA, the CDR3 is TGCGCCAGCAGCCACGATAGAAGTGAGCAGTTCTTC. Protein sequence: CASSHDRSEQFF.

There are a few counts of this clone. This chain uses TRBV29-1 with TRBJ1-1; a weak D match, TRBD1 (6 bases). The V end lost 1 base, the J end lost 1 base, and 7 bases lay between the germline ends. The CDR3 is made up of 13 amino acids. Germline loops: CDR1 SQVTM, CDR2 ANQGSEA. The DNA for the CDR3 is TGCAGCGTTGAAGGCAGGGGGAACACTGAAGCTTTCTTT. This sequence encodes CSVEGRGNTEAFF.

V and J are TRBV29-1 and TRBJ2-5; D may be TRBD2 (5 bases). Trimming removed 8 bases at V and 3 bases at J, with 19 bases between. CDR3 size: 14 residues. Germline V gene lookup returns CDR1 SQVTM and CDR2 ANQGSEA. CDR3 sequence reads: CSTQTGNRKETQYF. CDR3 nucleotides: TGCAGCACTCAGACCGGGAACCGCAAAGAGACCCAGTACTTC.

The chain joins TRBV5-6 to TRBJ1-2; the D is unclear. Germline loops: CDR1 SGHDT, CDR2 YYEEEE. This CDR3 contains 13 residues. Trimming took off 1 base at V and 3 bases at J, with 7 bases between the two ends. The CDR3 loop reads CASSLRRHYGYTF. The CDR3 nucleotides are TGTGCCAGCAGCTTGCGCAGACACTATGGCTACACCTTC.

This clone was recorded a few times. This chain uses TRBV19 with TRBJ2-7, with TRBD2 as a possible D gene (5 bases). V lost 6 bases and J lost 7, with 19 bases in between. The CDR3 runs to 14 residues. CDR1 LNHDA and CDR2 SQIVND come from the germline V gene (reference sequence). In DNA, the CDR3 is TGTGCCAGTAGCCTGCGGGTACCGGGTAGGGAGCAGTACTTC. Protein: CASSLRVPGREQYF.

This clone was seen just once. The chain carries TRBV4-3 and TRBJ2-3; D gene unclear. The CDR3 covers 14 residues. The germline gives CDR1 LGHNA, CDR2 YSLEER. Trimming removed 0 bases at V and 1 base at J, with 5 bases between. The CDR3 DNA reads TGCGCCAGCAGCCAAGATGCCCGCACAGATACGCAGTATTTT. Translated: CASSQDARTDTQYF.

V is TRBV2 and J is TRBJ2-3, with D possibly being TRBD2 (7 bases). CDR1 SNHLY and CDR2 FYNNEI come from the germline V gene. V lost 7 bases and J 1 base, leaving 9 bases between the germline ends. This CDR3 spans 13 amino acids. CDR3 in amino acids: CASKGGGTDTQYF. DNA of the CDR3: TGTGCCAGCAAGGGGGGGGGCACAGATACGCAGTATTTT.

This chain joins TRBV4-3 and TRBJ2-1; a possible D gene is TRBD1 (6 bases). V was trimmed by 0 bases and J by 2 bases, leaving 11 bases between them. Germline CDR1 and CDR2: LGHNA and YSLEER. The CDR3 has 16 residues. Here the CDR3 DNA reads TGCGCCAGCAGCCAAGATACGGACAGCCCCTACAATGAGCAGTTCTTC. Translating it yields CASSQDTDSPYNEQFF.

This clone was seen once. The genes are TRBV7-2 and TRBJ1-2; D gene unclear. V dropped 1 base and J dropped 5 bases, with 11 bases sitting between them. CDR3 length: 14 amino acids. From germline, CDR1 is SGHTA and CDR2 FQGNSA. The DNA for the CDR3 is TGTGCCAGCAGCTTAGAAGGATCACCTTATGGCTACACCTTC. It specifies CASSLEGSPYGYTF.

The CDR3 DNA reads as TGTGCCAGCAGTTTAAAGGGCTCGGGTGGCTACACCTTC. The encoded protein is CASSLKGSGGYTF. The chain employs TRBV27 and TRBJ1-2; D is ambiguous. The germline gives CDR1 MNHEY, CDR2 SMNVEV (reference sequence). V shed 2 bases and J shed 7 bases, with 11 bases lying between them. The CDR3 loop spans 13 amino acids.

The chain links TRBV7-8 to TRBJ2-3; D might be TRBD2 (5 bases). From germline, CDR1 is SGHVS and CDR2 FQNEAQ. The CDR3 sequence is 14 residues long. The germline V and J ends were trimmed by 4 bases and 2 bases, with 10 bases remaining between them. DNA for the CDR3: TGTGCCAGCAGCTCGCCCCGGGACACAGATACGCAGTATTTT. Translated, it gives CASSSPRDTDTQYF.

This clone was counted between two and nine times. The chain joins TRBV13 to TRBJ2-3; D not resolved. Deletions cut 5 bases from V and 2 bases from J, with 8 bases between. The CDR3 totals 13 residues. Per the germline V gene, CDR1 is PRHDT and CDR2 is FYEKMQ (reference sequence). This chain's CDR3 is CASSLRHTDTQYF. In nucleotides, the CDR3 is TGTGCCAGCAGCCTACGCCACACAGATACGCAGTATTTT. Complete variable domain (other parts from reference TRBV13 and TRBJ2-3): AAGVIQSPRHLIKEKRETATLKCYPIPRHDTVYWYQQGPGQDPQFLISFYEKMQSDKGSIPDRFSAQQFSDYHSELNMSSLELGDSALYFCASSLRHTDTQYFGPGTRLTVL.

The CDR3 here is CAWSGDSATDTQYF. The DNA for the CDR3 is TGTGCCTGGAGTGGGGACAGTGCCACAGATACGCAGTATTTT. The chain uses TRBV30 and TRBJ2-3, with 7 bases identical to TRBD1. Germline V gene data show CDR1 as GTSNPN and CDR2 as SVGIG (reference sequence). The V segment lost 1 base and the J segment 2 bases; nucleotides outside the gene matches: 3. The CDR3 runs 14 residues.

This chain connects TRBV29-1 to TRBJ1-5; no clear D gene. Looked up from germline, CDR1 is SQVTM and CDR2 is ANQGSEA. The CDR3 sequence is 14 residues long. Trimming stripped 6 bases from V and 0 bases from J, with 12 bases between. This CDR3 reads CSVSLGVSNQPQHF. For the CDR3, the DNA is TGCAGCGTGTCTTTGGGAGTTAGCAATCAGCCCCAGCATTTT.

V usage is TRBV30 and J usage is TRBJ1-1, with 9 bases matching TRBD1. CDR1 is GTSNPN, CDR2 SVGIG, per germline (reference sequence). With V trimmed by 3 bases and J by 1 base, 12 bases remained unmatched. This CDR3 has 17 amino acids. The CDR3 bases are TGTGCCTGGAGAGATCGGACAGGGGCCCTTCCGAACACTGAAGCTTTCTTT. Amino acids: CAWRDRTGALPNTEAFF.

This clone was recorded only once. J is TRBJ2-7 and V is TRBV13; 8 nucleotides agree with TRBD1. Germline CDR1 PRHDT, CDR2 FYEKMQ (reference sequence). This CDR3 has 14 residues. V lost 3 bases and J lost 5; bases outside the gene matches: 6. The CDR3 loop is CASSLRQGQDEQYF. The DNA of the CDR3 is TGTGCCAGCAGCTTGAGACAGGGGCAGGACGAGCAGTACTTC.

The chain employs TRBV29-1 and TRBJ1-4; perhaps TRBD1 as D (6 bases). Germline loops: CDR1 SQVTM, CDR2 ANQGSEA. Trimming cost V 0 bases and J 8 bases, with 19 bases left between them. CDR3 length equals 16 residues. CDR3 amino acids: CSVEDRSGGLGEKLFF. The CDR3 nucleotides read TGCAGCGTTGAAGATCGTTCTGGGGGGCTCGGCGAAAAACTGTTTTTT.

The chain couples TRBV30 to TRBJ1-5; TRBD1 agrees at 7 bases. The CDR3 has 16 amino acids. Germline lookup yields CDR1 GTSNPN and CDR2 SVGIG (reference sequence). Trimming at V came to 1 base and at J to 1 base, leaving 7 bases not matched to a gene. DNA for the CDR3: TGTGCCTGGAGTGCCTCGACAGGGAGGAGCAATCAGCCCCAGCATTTT. This encodes CAWSASTGRSNQPQHF.

This clone turned up a few times. The chain combines TRBV29-1 with TRBJ2-6; D is unclear. The CDR3 covers 14 residues. With 3 bases removed from V and 0 bases from J, the gap between germline ends came to 6 bases. Germline V gives CDR1 SQVTM, CDR2 ANQGSEA. CDR3 residues: CSVEELSGANVLTF. In DNA form, the CDR3 reads TGCAGCGTTGAGGAGCTCTCTGGGGCCAACGTCCTGACTTTC.

This chain uses TRBV18 with TRBJ2-1, with 7 bases fitting TRBD1. The germline CDR1 and CDR2 sequences are KGHSH and LQKENI. J lost 7 bases, V lost 2 bases, and 11 bases had no gene match. This CDR3 comprises 16 residues. CDR3 amino acids: CASSPTQNRQGNEQFF. CDR3 bases: TGTGCCAGCTCACCAACTCAAAACCGACAGGGAAATGAGCAGTTCTTC.